This T cell receptor beta chain derives from a study of T cells after yellow fever vaccination. Across the whole study: It was SMART-Seq v4 Ultra Low Input that prepared the fractions with low cell numbers. Study-level points and caveats: Although most clonotypes did not, a small share appeared in both CD4 and CD8 compartments.

CDR1 is SQVTM, CDR2 ANQGSEA, per germline. The length of the CDR3 is 14 residues. V shed 4 bases and J shed 4 bases, with 15 bases lying between them. This clonotype was detected a few times. What it binds is unknown. TCRdb recomputed calls from the 5' RACE reads with MiXCR, one row per CDR3 protein. Seen here are approximately 450,000 distinct CDR3 sequences, approximately 18% observed once, and the top ten hold roughly 19%. The rearrangement links TRBV29-1 to TRBJ2-3; TRBD1 is a possible D gene (6 bases). This clonotype was obtained from a man aged 18 to 29 who received the YFV17D yellow fever vaccine. The sample in question was PBMCs, obtained before the yellow fever booster vaccination. DNA for the CDR3: TGCAGCGTTGCTGGGACGCCAGGGGCAGATACGCAGTATTTT. It is translated as CSVAGTPGADTQYF.